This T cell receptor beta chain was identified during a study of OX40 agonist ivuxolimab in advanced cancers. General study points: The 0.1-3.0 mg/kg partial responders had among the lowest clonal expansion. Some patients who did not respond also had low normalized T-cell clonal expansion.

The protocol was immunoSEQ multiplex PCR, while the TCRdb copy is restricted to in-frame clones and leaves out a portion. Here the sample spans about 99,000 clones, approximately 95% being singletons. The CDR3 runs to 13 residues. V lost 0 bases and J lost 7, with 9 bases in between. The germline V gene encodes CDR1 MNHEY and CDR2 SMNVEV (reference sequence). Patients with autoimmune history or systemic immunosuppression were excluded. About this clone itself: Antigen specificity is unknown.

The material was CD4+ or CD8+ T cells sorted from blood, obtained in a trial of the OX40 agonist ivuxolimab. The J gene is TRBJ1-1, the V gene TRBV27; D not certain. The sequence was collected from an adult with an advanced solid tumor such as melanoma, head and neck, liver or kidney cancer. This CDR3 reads CASSLSSGNEAFF. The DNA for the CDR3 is TGTGCCAGCAGTTTATCGAGTGGTAATGAAGCTTTCTTT.